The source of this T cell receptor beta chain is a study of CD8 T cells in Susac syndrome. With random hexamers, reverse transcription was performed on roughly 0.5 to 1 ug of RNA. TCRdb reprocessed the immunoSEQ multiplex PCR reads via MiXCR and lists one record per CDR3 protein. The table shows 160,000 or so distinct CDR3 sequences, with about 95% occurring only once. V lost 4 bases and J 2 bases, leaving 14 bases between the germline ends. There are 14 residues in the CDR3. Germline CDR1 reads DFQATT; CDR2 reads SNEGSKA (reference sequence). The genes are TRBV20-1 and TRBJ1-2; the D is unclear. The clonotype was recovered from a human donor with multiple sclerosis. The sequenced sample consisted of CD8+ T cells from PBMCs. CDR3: CSAIPRRINYGYTF. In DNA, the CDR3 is TGCAGTGCTATCCCGAGGCGGATAAACTATGGCTACACCTTC.